Following are 22 T cell receptor beta chains from one sample sequenced in a study of human T cells and chemical hapten exposure. MiXCR, applied by TCRdb to the RACE reads, yields one record per CDR3 protein. The table lists approximately 320,000 distinct CDR3 sequences, about 5% of them singletons. The time point: pre-sensitization, week 0. Treatment indicated: therapeutic diphenylcyclopropenone sensitization with weekly scalp DPC. The specimen was whole blood, collected in connection with sensitization to the hapten diphenylcyclopropenone (DPC). The source is a woman aged 18-29 years with alopecia areata. Some clones in this sample may be carry-over from other donors' samples.

This clonotype was counted ten times or more. V and J are TRBV4-2 and TRBJ1-6, with D perhaps TRBD1 (5 bases). The CDR3 extends over 13 amino acids. V lost 0 bases to trimming and J lost 12 bases, with 9 bases between them. Germline V gene data show CDR1 as LGHNA and CDR2 as YNFKEQ. CDR3 coding DNA: TGTGCCAGCAGCCAAGAAGGGGATAGACCCCTCCACTTT. It encodes CASSQEGDRPLHF.

The table lists this clonotype with many counts. The J gene is TRBJ2-3, the V gene TRBV3-1; no firm D call. V lost 1 base and J lost 3, with 2 bases in between. CDR3 size: 12 residues. Germline CDR1 LGHDT, CDR2 YNNKEL (reference sequence). The CDR3 is CASSQVTDTQYF. The CDR3 nucleotides read TGTGCCAGCAGCCAAGTTACAGATACGCAGTATTTT.

Ten or more counts support this clonotype. V is TRBV12-3 or TRBV12-4 and J is TRBJ1-5; the D gene is possibly TRBD1 (5 bases). V was clipped by 5 bases and J by 3 bases, with 14 bases between them. CDR3 length equals 15 residues. CDR3 DNA sequence: TGTGCCAGCAGTGCTGGGGGGTCCTTCAATCAGCCCCAGCATTTT. It encodes CASSAGGSFNQPQHF.

At least ten counts were recorded for this clonotype. This chain connects TRBV7-9 to TRBJ2-5, with D perhaps TRBD1 or TRBD2 (6 bases each). V was cut by 5 bases and J by 5 bases, with 15 bases left in between. The length of the CDR3 is 14 residues. From germline, CDR1 is SEHNR and CDR2 FQNEAQ (reference sequence). DNA for the CDR3: TGTGCCAGCAGCCCGGGGGCGGGATGGGAGACCCAGTACTTC. Its translation is CASSPGAGWETQYF. The full variable domain, completed using reference TRBV7-9 and TRBJ2-5, is DTGVSQNPRHKITKRGQNVTFRCDPISEHNRLYWYRQTLGQGPEFLTYFQNEAQLEKSRLLSDRFSAERPKGSFSTLEIQRTEQGDSAMYLCASSPGAGWETQYFGPGTRLLVL.

This clonotype was recorded at least ten times. The chain couples TRBV7-3 to TRBJ2-4, with TRBD1 matching over 9 bases. The CDR3 runs 14 residues. Germline CDR1 is SGHTA and CDR2 is FQGTGA. V gave up 5 bases and J gave up 5 bases; unmatched junction bases: 4. The CDR3 region has the DNA TGTGCCAGCAGCCCCTGGACAGGGGAAAACATTCAGTACTTC. This sequence encodes CASSPWTGENIQYF. Filled out from reference TRBV7-3 and TRBJ2-4, the complete variable domain reads GAGVSQTPSNKVTEKGKYVELRCDPISGHTALYWYRQSLGQGPEFLIYFQGTGAADDSGLPNDRFFAVRPEGSVSTLKIQRTERGDSAVYLCASSPWTGENIQYFGAGTRLSVL.

This rearrangement joins TRBV6-2 or TRBV6-3 to TRBJ2-4; perhaps TRBD1 as D (8 bases). The germline gives CDR1 MNHEY, CDR2 SVGEGT. V shed 6 bases and J shed 9 bases, with 12 bases lying between them. This CDR3 is 12 amino acids long. CDR3 DNA: TGTGCCAGCAGAACAGGGGGGGGCATTCAGTACTTC. Translation: CASRTGGGIQYF.

V gene TRBV9 combines with J gene TRBJ1-2; 9 bases are shared with TRBD1. This CDR3 comprises 16 residues. J lost 10 bases, V lost 3 bases, and 16 bases had no gene match. Germline-derived CDR1 and CDR2 are SGDLS and YYNGEE. Here the CDR3 reads CASSAGRQDRGYDYTF. The CDR3 bases are TGTGCCAGCAGCGCGGGCCGTCAGGACAGGGGTTACGACTACACCTTC. Full variable domain (rest looked up from reference TRBV9 and TRBJ1-2): DSGVTQTPKHLITATGQRVTLRCSPRSGDLSVYWYQQSLDQGLQFLIQYYNGEERAKGNILERFSAQQFPDLHSELNLSSLELGDSALYFCASSAGRQDRGYDYTFGSGTRLTVV.

The chain carries TRBV5-8 and TRBJ2-7, with TRBD2 matching 12 bases. CDR1 and CDR2 from the germline V gene are SGHTS and YDEGEE. V shed 2 bases, J shed 3 bases, and the junction held 15 bases outside the gene matches. The CDR3 runs to 19 residues. The CDR3 here is CASSFYTPFRLAGVYEQYF. The CDR3 DNA is TGTGCCAGCAGCTTCTACACCCCCTTCCGACTAGCGGGGGTCTACGAGCAGTACTTC.

This clonotype occurred many times. This chain joins TRBV27 and TRBJ1-1; D unresolved. The CDR3 consists of 15 residues. V was clipped by 5 bases and J by 0 bases, with 13 bases between them. The germline CDR1 and CDR2 sequences are MNHEY and SMNVEV (reference sequence). The CDR3 sequence is CASSADPLMNTEAFF. CDR3 DNA: TGTGCCAGCAGTGCCGACCCATTAATGAACACTGAAGCTTTCTTT.

Ten or more counts support this clonotype. The chain links TRBV28 to TRBJ1-2; the D is unclear. Trimming removed 5 bases at V and 2 bases at J, with 15 bases between. Germline assignment: CDR1 MDHEN and CDR2 SYDVKM. CDR3 length equals 15 residues. The CDR3 spells CASSGGGVGNYGYTF. As DNA, the CDR3 is TGTGCCAGCAGTGGTGGTGGGGTGGGAAACTATGGCTACACCTTC.

This clonotype was detected a few times. The V and J genes are TRBV12-3 or TRBV12-4 and TRBJ2-3; D ambiguous. The CDR3 runs 15 residues. The V and J ends lost 5 bases and 1 base respectively, with 13 bases between them. The chain's CDR3 is CASSPNRPGTDTQYF. CDR3 DNA sequence: TGTGCCAGCAGTCCGAATAGGCCAGGCACAGATACGCAGTATTTT.

This clonotype was seen many times. This sequence joins TRBV2 and TRBJ2-1; D may be TRBD1 (6 bases). V was shortened by 6 bases and J by 12 bases, with 21 bases between the two germline ends. This CDR3 spans 14 amino acids. Germline CDR1 SNHLY, CDR2 FYNNEI. The CDR3 region is CASSSWTAMRVQFF. In DNA form, the CDR3 reads TGTGCCAGCAGCTCTTGGACAGCCATGAGGGTGCAGTTCTTC.

The rearrangement links TRBV6-6 to TRBJ2-7; 10 bases agree with TRBD1. The CDR3 spans 17 residues. Germline CDR1 reads MNHNY; CDR2 reads SVGAGI (reference sequence). The V and J ends lost 6 bases and 3 bases, in that order; junction bases with no gene match: 14. CDR3 protein: CASRRDRGTNRFYEQYF. DNA for the CDR3: TGTGCCAGCAGGAGGGACAGGGGAACGAACCGCTTCTACGAGCAGTACTTC.

This clonotype turned up a few times. V is TRBV18 and J is TRBJ1-5; D might be TRBD1 (6 bases). V was clipped by 5 bases and J by 2 bases, with 16 bases between them. CDR3 length equals 16 residues. Germline-derived CDR1 and CDR2 are KGHSH and LQKENI. Here the CDR3 reads CASSATGIGGNQPQHF. CDR3 in DNA: TGTGCCAGCTCAGCCACAGGGATAGGAGGCAATCAGCCCCAGCATTTT.

The chain has TRBV10-3 and TRBJ2-5; D ambiguous. The CDR3 is 17 residues long. Looked up from germline, CDR1 is ENHRY and CDR2 is SYGVKD. V gave up 0 bases and J gave up 1 base, with 15 bases separating them. The CDR3: CAISESDRSSGQETQYF. CDR3 coding DNA: TGTGCCATCAGTGAGTCGGACCGGAGTTCGGGCCAAGAGACCCAGTACTTC.

The rearrangement uses TRBV18 and TRBJ1-1, with a possible D match to TRBD1 (6 bases). The CDR3 is made up of 16 amino acids. CDR1 KGHSH and CDR2 LQKENI come from the germline V gene. Trimming removed 5 bases at V and 0 bases at J, with 16 bases between. The chain's CDR3 is CASSDSRGPLNTEAFF. Here the CDR3 DNA reads TGTGCCAGCTCAGATTCCCGGGGGCCGTTGAACACTGAAGCTTTCTTT.

There are a few counts of this clonotype. V gene TRBV7-2 combines with J gene TRBJ2-3, with D possibly being TRBD1 (5 bases). Trimming stripped 3 bases from V and 2 bases from J, with 9 bases between. Germline assignment: CDR1 SGHTA and CDR2 FQGNSA. The CDR3 has 14 residues. CDR3 in amino acids: CASSFDSATDTQYF. CDR3 DNA sequence: TGTGCCAGCAGCTTCGACAGTGCCACAGATACGCAGTATTTT.

V and J are TRBV7-2 and TRBJ2-3, with D unclear. Trimming removed 1 base from V and 2 bases from J, with 10 bases in between. The CDR3 extends over 15 amino acids. In germline, CDR1 is SGHTA, CDR2 FQGNSA. CDR3 in amino acids: CASSLGSPATDTQYF. The CDR3 DNA is TGTGCCAGCAGCTTAGGGTCTCCAGCCACAGATACGCAGTATTTT.

This clonotype appeared many times. The chain recombines TRBV7-9 with TRBJ1-2; no firm D call. The V and J ends lost 4 bases and 4 bases respectively, with 7 bases between them. The CDR3 has 12 residues. Germline V gene data show CDR1 as SEHNR and CDR2 as FQNEAQ (reference sequence). The CDR3 here is CASSWGGYGYTF. CDR3 nucleotides: TGTGCCAGCAGCTGGGGAGGCTATGGCTACACCTTC.

In this sample, this clonotype turned up a few times. This rearrangement joins TRBV12-5 to TRBJ1-1; tentatively, D is TRBD1 (5 bases). With 5 bases removed from V and 1 base from J, the gap between germline ends came to 8 bases. CDR1 is LGHNT, CDR2 FRNRAP, per germline. CDR3 length: 13 residues. CDR3: CASGRQQNTEAFF. The CDR3 nucleotides are TGTGCTAGTGGTCGACAGCAGAACACTGAAGCTTTCTTT.

This chain joins TRBV9 and TRBJ1-4; a possible D gene is TRBD1 (5 bases). Germline V lookup: CDR1 SGDLS, CDR2 YYNGEE. The V gene lost 3 bases and the J gene lost 4 bases, with 13 bases spanning the gap. The CDR3 covers 15 residues. The CDR3 reads CASSAAGTDNEKLFF. In DNA, the CDR3 is TGTGCCAGCAGCGCAGCCGGGACCGATAATGAAAAACTGTTTTTT.

At least ten counts were recorded for this clonotype. J is TRBJ2-4 and V is TRBV28; the D gene is possibly TRBD1 (6 bases). V was shortened by 6 bases and J by 11 bases, with 17 bases between the two germline ends. The V gene's germline CDR1 is MDHEN and CDR2 SYDVKM. This CDR3 is built from 13 residues. The CDR3 DNA reads as TGTGCCAGCAGGAGTACTACAGGGTACGTTCAGTACTTC. Its translation: CASRSTTGYVQYF.